This TCR beta chain comes out of a study of neoadjuvant nivolumab and ipilimumab in lung cancer. Regarding the study as a whole: Compared with tumor-adjacent uninvolved lung, resected tumors showed greater richness and clonality. Only two of four nivolumab-treated tumors gained richness and clonality by surgery. Pathologic regression was not significantly tied to TCR clonality. TCR receptors were sequenced in few samples.

Notes on this clone: Its cognate antigen is unknown.

The CDR3 has 14 amino acids. Germline V lookup: CDR1 SGHTA, CDR2 FQGNSA. The germline V and J ends were trimmed by 1 base and 3 bases, with 8 bases remaining between them. This table comes from immunoSEQ multiplex PCR, and its TCRdb copy is limited to in-frame clones, with some not included. This sample has approximately 4,900 clones; 91% occur once, and the top ten carry 2.5% to 4%. The sequenced sample was blood, obtained after neoadjuvant nivolumab, alone or with ipilimumab, at or shortly before surgery. The V and J genes are TRBV7-2 and TRBJ2-3; D unclear. This clonotype was obtained from an adult with non-small cell lung cancer. Some clones in this sample may be carry-over from other donors' samples. Written as DNA, the CDR3 is TGTGCCAGCAGCTTAGGGTTTAGTACAGATACGCAGTATTTT. This encodes CASSLGFSTDTQYF.